Shown below are 10 T cell receptor beta chains from a single sample sequenced in a study of blood T cell repertoires in COVID-19. Using immunoSEQ multiplex PCR, the repertoire was profiled, and TCRdb retains in-frame clones only, with some absent. The sample lists roughly 150,000 clones, 88% occurring once. The sequenced sample consisted of peripheral blood. The receptor set was obtained from a man aged 50 or older who had recovered from COVID-19.

This rearrangement joins TRBV21-1 to TRBJ1-4. TRBV21-1 is annotated as a pseudogene. The CDR3 covers 15 residues. The CDR3: CASSKVRATNEKLFF. For the CDR3, the DNA is TGTGCCAGCAGCAAAGTCCGTGCAACTAATGAAAAACTGTTTTTT.

The V and J genes are TRBV19 and TRBJ2-3; D unresolved. The CDR3 contains 13 residues. The V end lost 4 bases, the J end lost 0 bases, and 5 bases lay between the germline ends. CDR1 is LNHDA, CDR2 SQIVND, per germline (reference sequence). This CDR3 reads CASSSGSTDTQYF. For the CDR3, the DNA is TGTGCCAGTAGTAGCGGAAGCACAGATACGCAGTATTTT.

This chain joins TRBV7-9 and TRBJ2-5; no clear D gene. V was pared by 1 base and J by 4 bases, with 7 bases between. Germline CDR1 is SEHNR and CDR2 is FQNEAQ (reference sequence). CDR3 length equals 13 residues. The CDR3 loop is CASSLDGGETQYF. CDR3 coding DNA: TGTGCCAGCAGCTTAGACGGTGGAGAGACCCAGTACTTC.

This chain uses TRBV20-1 with TRBJ1-1; D call uncertain. The length of the CDR3 is 13 residues. Germline assignment: CDR1 DFQATT and CDR2 SNEGSKA (reference sequence). Trimming stripped 3 bases from V and 6 bases from J, with 14 bases between. The CDR3 loop reads CSASLTEFSEAFF. CDR3 bases: TGCAGTGCTAGTCTGACTGAATTCTCTGAAGCTTTCTTT.

The chain has TRBV29-1 and TRBJ1-3, with 8 bases that match TRBD1. Germline CDR1 and CDR2: SQVTM and ANQGSEA. With 4 bases clipped from V and 4 bases from J, the junction kept 15 bases outside the gene matches. The CDR3 has 17 residues. This CDR3 is CSVVGGTQGAEGNTIYF. In DNA form, the CDR3 reads TGCAGCGTTGTTGGGGGGACTCAGGGGGCTGAGGGAAACACCATATATTTT.

This chain uses TRBV7-2 with TRBJ1-1; TRBD1 might be the D (5 bases). There are 17 residues in the CDR3. V was cut by 1 base and J by 1 base, with 16 bases left in between. The V gene's germline CDR1 is SGHTA and CDR2 FQGNSA. CDR3 nucleotides: TGTGCCAGCAGCTTAGGGACCGTAGGGGCTGAGAACACTGAAGCTTTCTTT. This gives the protein CASSLGTVGAENTEAFF.

The CDR3 loop reads CASSVGGTNPRGSGELFF. The DNA of the CDR3 is TGTGCCAGCAGCGTAGGTGGGACTAATCCCCGTGGGTCCGGGGAGCTGTTTTTT. The chain links TRBV9 to TRBJ2-2; TRBD2 agrees at 7 bases. V lost 0 bases, J lost 6 bases, and 14 bases stayed unmatched. This CDR3 has 18 residues. In germline, CDR1 is SGDLS, CDR2 YYNGEE. The variable domain in full, with the rest retrieved from reference TRBV9 and TRBJ2-2, is DSGVTQTPKHLITATGQRVTLRCSPRSGDLSVYWYQQSLDQGLQFLIQYYNGEERAKGNILERFSAQQFPDLHSELNLSSLELGDSALYFCASSVGGTNPRGSGELFFGEGSRLTVL.

The chain uses TRBV7-3 and TRBJ2-1, with TRBD2 matching over 13 bases. Germline V lookup: CDR1 SGHTA, CDR2 FQGTGA. The CDR3 consists of 16 residues. V trimming: 1 base; J trimming: 4 bases; junction bases outside the gene matches: 1. The CDR3 here is CASSLRLAGGYNEQFF. CDR3 coding DNA: TGTGCCAGCAGCTTAAGACTAGCGGGGGGATACAATGAGCAGTTCTTC.

The genes are TRBV25-1 and TRBJ2-2; 7 bases fit TRBD1. CDR3 length equals 15 residues. V lost 4 bases, J lost 3 bases, and 5 bases stayed unmatched. Germline V CDR1 and CDR2: MGHDK, SYGVNS. The CDR3 spells CASSGQGRDTGELFF. The DNA of the CDR3 is TGTGCCAGCAGTGGACAGGGTCGGGACACCGGGGAGCTGTTTTTT.

This sequence joins TRBV19 and TRBJ1-5; D might be TRBD1 (6 bases). CDR1 and CDR2 from the germline V gene are LNHDA and SQIVND (reference sequence). Trimming pared 7 bases from V and 3 bases from J, leaving 16 bases between. The length of the CDR3 is 15 residues. As DNA, the CDR3 is TGTGCCAGTACGGGGGGCATAGGGGTCAATCAGCCCCAGCATTTT. The encoded protein is CASTGGIGVNQPQHF. Variable domain in full (rest from reference TRBV19 and TRBJ1-5): DGGITQSPKYLFRKEGQNVTLSCEQNLNHDAMYWYRQDPGQGLRLIYYSQIVNDFQKGDIAEGYSVSREKKESFPLTVTSAQKNPTAFYLCASTGGIGVNQPQHFGDGTRLSIL.